This TCR beta chain was obtained from a study of T cells in Graves' hyperthyroidism and ophthalmopathy. On the study more broadly: Any treatment followed the collection of peripheral blood at initial diagnosis. Study results and caveats: Most expanded thyroid clonotypes above 0.001 also appeared in blood.

This clonotype was seen at least ten times. Its cognate antigen is unknown. The V gene's germline CDR1 is MDHEN and CDR2 SYDVKM. The ends lost 3 bases at V and 6 bases at J; junction bases unmatched: 4. CDR3 length: 14 residues. Researchers took RNA transcripts and amplified the TCR beta CDR3 regions from them. Primed by the HTBI set, a first-round RT-PCR was run on the TCR CDR3. A single record per CDR3 protein comes from TCRdb applying MiXCR to the multiplex PCR reads. This repertoire shows 620,000 or so distinct CDR3 sequences, around 13% found once; its top ten account for around 12%. Uncontrolled infection, other autoimmune disease, pregnancy or lactation barred patients from enrollment. Fresh peripheral blood, around 11 ml of it, supplied the PBMCs.

Sequencing was done on a sample of blood. The sequence came from a woman aged 45-65 years with Graves' ophthalmopathy. V is TRBV28 and J is TRBJ2-2; TRBD1 agrees at 7 bases. The CDR3 DNA follows: TGTGCCAGCAGTTTTGCACAGGGGTCCGGGGAGCTGTTTTTT. Its protein is CASSFAQGSGELFF. The full variable domain, completed using reference TRBV28 and TRBJ2-2, is DVKVTQSSRYLVKRTGEKVFLECVQDMDHENMFWYRQDPGLGLRLIYFSYDVKMKEKGDIPEGYSVSREKKERFSLILESASTNQTSMYLCASSFAQGSGELFFGEGSRLTVL.